These 28 T cell receptor beta chains were sequenced from one sample in a study of Ad26.COV2.S vaccination and SARS-CoV-2 variants. Documented treatment: roughly 18 received Ad26.COV2.S at low or high dose, single or two shots; about five received placebo; per-sample allocation not given. The samples date from day 63 after the first vaccine or placebo injection. The assay was immunoSEQ multiplex PCR, and TCRdb's table has in-frame clones only and misses some. The top ten clones hold over 2.5% of a sample with 500,000 or so clones, roughly 89% of them seen once. The sequencing used peripheral blood, collected in a trial of Ad26.COV2.S vaccine versus placebo. The receptors come from a person between 18 and 60 years old who received the Ad26.COV2.S COVID-19 vaccine or a placebo.

The rearrangement links TRBV18 to TRBJ1-2; D is uncertain. In germline, CDR1 is KGHSH, CDR2 LQKENI. The CDR3 covers 14 residues. V was pared by 3 bases and J by 6 bases, with 14 bases between. CDR3 sequence (DNA): TGTGCCAGCTCACCGACGATAACTCGGGATGGCTACACCTTC. This translates into CASSPTITRDGYTF.

The rearrangement uses TRBV15 and TRBJ2-5; D is ambiguous. The CDR3 covers 13 residues. V lost 0 bases, J lost 3 bases, and 5 bases lay in between. CDR1 is LNHNV, CDR2 YYDKDF, per germline (reference sequence). The CDR3 region is CATSRDLEETQYF. The CDR3 nucleotides read TGTGCCACCAGCAGAGATTTGGAAGAGACCCAGTACTTC. Looking up the rest from reference TRBV15 and TRBJ2-5 gives the full variable domain: DAMVIQNPRYQVTQFGKPVTLSCSQTLNHNVMYWYQQKSSQAPKLLFHYYDKDFNNEADTPDNFQSRRPNTSFCFLDIRSPGLGDTAMYLCATSRDLEETQYFGPGTRLLVL.

V and J are TRBV5-4 and TRBJ2-1, with 8 bases aligning to TRBD1. V lost 6 bases to trimming and J lost 0 bases; unmatched junction nucleotides: 8. Germline V gene lookup returns CDR1 SGHNT and CDR2 YYREEE (reference sequence). The CDR3 consists of 16 residues. CDR3 sequence reads: CASTQGAGNSYNEQFF. In DNA, the CDR3 is TGTGCCAGCACCCAGGGGGCGGGAAACTCCTACAATGAGCAGTTCTTC. Variable domain in full (rest from reference TRBV5-4 and TRBJ2-1): ETGVTQSPTHLIKTRGQQVTLRCSSQSGHNTVSWYQQALGQGPQFIFQYYREEENGRGNFPPRFSGLQFPNYSSELNVNALELDDSALYLCASTQGAGNSYNEQFFGPGTRLTVL.

Only one count was recorded for this clone. The sample holds other DNA sequences that translate to the same CDR3. The chain carries TRBV6-2 or TRBV6-3 and TRBJ2-5; D is undetermined. This CDR3 is 11 amino acids long. The germline V gene encodes CDR1 MNHEY and CDR2 SVGEGT. With 0 bases removed from V and 8 bases from J, the gap between germline ends came to 4 bases. The DNA for the CDR3 is TGTGCCAGCAGTTACTCCCTAACCCAGTACTTC. Translated, it gives CASSYSLTQYF.

The genes are TRBV29-1 and TRBJ2-1; a weak D match, TRBD2 (6 bases). The CDR3 sequence is 14 residues long. Germline assignment: CDR1 SQVTM and CDR2 ANQGSEA. V was clipped by 7 bases and J by 8 bases, with 21 bases between them. Here the CDR3 reads CSGQPGLTLDEQFF. The CDR3 DNA reads as TGCAGCGGGCAACCGGGACTCACATTAGATGAGCAGTTCTTC.

This clone came up once. The chain employs TRBV10-3 and TRBJ1-4, with 7 bases that match TRBD1. Germline CDR1 is ENHRY and CDR2 is SYGVKD. Unmatched junction bases numbered 3, after V lost 6 bases and J lost 5 bases. CDR3 size: 13 residues. CDR3 nucleotide sequence: TGTGCCATCAGGGGACAGCAGAATGAAAAACTGTTTTTT. It encodes CAIRGQQNEKLFF.

Comment on this clone: A read error is likely, as this CDR3 ends without the conserved phenylalanine or tryptophan. The limits of the CDR3 on the DNA are not certain, so only TCRdb's listed CDR3 is given. The V call is TRBV2, the J call TRBJ2-4; the table calls TRBD2, which could not be checked here. Per germline, CDR1 SNHLY and CDR2 FYNNEI. The CDR3 is 13 residues long, counting both termini. The CDR3 loop is CASSVLRGGRTVV.

This CDR3 reads CASSQDFRNQPQHF. CDR3 bases: TGCGCCAGCAGCCAAGATTTCCGGAATCAGCCCCAGCATTTT. This chain connects TRBV4-3 to TRBJ1-5; D remains ambiguous. There are 14 residues in the CDR3. Germline lookup yields CDR1 LGHNA and CDR2 YSLEER. V dropped 0 bases and J dropped 4 bases, with 7 bases sitting between them.

This clone was recorded once. The chain combines TRBV11-2 with TRBJ2-3, with TRBD1 matching 7 bases. The CDR3 runs to 15 residues. Germline loops: CDR1 SGHAT, CDR2 FQNNGV. V shed 3 bases, J shed 0 bases, and the junction held 3 bases outside the gene matches. The CDR3 spells CASSFGTASTDTQYF. The CDR3 bases are TGTGCCAGCAGCTTCGGGACAGCTAGCACAGATACGCAGTATTTT.

The CDR3 DNA follows: TGTGCCAGCAGCTTAGGGCAGGCCAACACTGAAGCTTTCTTT. Protein sequence: CASSLGQANTEAFF. This chain connects TRBV7-8 to TRBJ1-1, with unresolved D. The ends were cut back, 1 base at V and 2 bases at J, with 8 bases in the middle. Germline CDR1 reads SGHVS; CDR2 reads FQNEAQ. There are 14 residues in the CDR3.

J is TRBJ2-3 and V is TRBV7-2; 10 bases line up with TRBD2. The V segment lost 2 bases and the J segment 3 bases; nucleotides outside the gene matches: 8. This CDR3 has 17 residues. Germline CDR1 and CDR2: SGHTA and FQGNSA. Written as DNA, the CDR3 is TGTGCCAGCAGCTTACTCCCAGGTAGCGGGAGGACAGATACGCAGTATTTT. Translation: CASSLLPGSGRTDTQYF.

This chain connects TRBV18 to TRBJ1-3, with no clear D. Trimming took 6 bases from V and 4 from J, leaving 19 bases between them. Germline CDR1 and CDR2: KGHSH and LQKENI. This CDR3 contains 16 residues. The CDR3 loop is CASSPTNNGPGNTIYF. As DNA, the CDR3 is TGTGCCAGCTCCCCTACCAATAACGGACCGGGAAACACCATATATTTT.

The rearrangement uses TRBV7-9 and TRBJ2-5; D is unclear. V shed 3 bases and J shed 1 base, with 6 bases lying between them. Germline V gene lookup returns CDR1 SEHNR and CDR2 FQNEAQ (reference sequence). The CDR3 totals 13 residues. The CDR3 sequence is CASSFRAQETQYF. DNA of the CDR3: TGTGCCAGCAGCTTCCGGGCCCAAGAGACCCAGTACTTC.

The genes are TRBV7-3 and TRBJ1-2; D remains unclear. This CDR3 region has 13 residues. From germline, CDR1 is SGHTA and CDR2 FQGTGA. V gave up 5 bases and J gave up 9 bases, with 16 bases separating them. This chain's CDR3 is CASSTNSRGRYTF. DNA for the CDR3: TGTGCCAGCAGCACCAACTCCCGAGGACGCTACACCTTC.

The genes are TRBV6-2 or TRBV6-3 and TRBJ2-2; 10 nucleotides align to TRBD2. CDR1 MNHEY and CDR2 SVGEGT come from the germline V gene. V dropped 4 bases and J dropped 3; count of bases not matched to a gene: 8. The CDR3 length is 17 residues. DNA for the CDR3: TGTGCCAGCAGTTTTACCAGCGGGAGGGCCGACACCGGGGAGCTGTTTTTT. This sequence encodes CASSFTSGRADTGELFF.

A single count supports this clone. This chain uses TRBV7-6 with TRBJ2-7, with a weak D call TRBD1 (5 bases). CDR3 length: 12 amino acids. Trimming removed 5 bases at V and 5 bases at J, with 10 bases between. Germline lookup yields CDR1 SGHVS and CDR2 FNYEAQ. The CDR3 sequence is CASSPGFDEQYF. CDR3 sequence (DNA): TGTGCCAGCAGCCCAGGGTTCGACGAGCAGTACTTC.

The chain carries TRBV7-3 and TRBJ1-1; D unresolved. V lost 0 bases and J 5 bases, leaving 7 bases between the germline ends. Germline-derived CDR1 and CDR2 are SGHTA and FQGTGA. CDR3 length: 13 residues. The CDR3: CASSLTKGTEAFF. CDR3 in DNA: TGTGCCAGCAGCTTAACGAAGGGAACTGAAGCTTTCTTT.

This chain uses TRBV18 with TRBJ1-5; D is undetermined. This CDR3 is 14 amino acids long. Trimming left V 3 bases short and J 0 bases short, with 6 bases between. Looked up from germline, CDR1 is KGHSH and CDR2 is LQKENI. CDR3: CASSPIGSNQPQHF. The DNA for the CDR3 is TGTGCCAGCTCACCCATAGGTAGCAATCAGCCCCAGCATTTT.

The chain employs TRBV30 and TRBJ1-6; the D gene is possibly TRBD1 (6 bases). Trimming removed 4 bases at V and 3 bases at J, with 16 bases between. Germline V gene sequence: CDR1 GTSNPN, CDR2 SVGIG (reference sequence). The CDR3 is 16 amino acids. The CDR3 nucleotides are TGTGCCTGGACCACGGACAGTATTCTCTATAATTCACCCCTCCACTTT. This codes for CAWTTDSILYNSPLHF.

The chain recombines TRBV19 with TRBJ1-3; the D is unclear. This CDR3 has 16 residues. Looked up from germline, CDR1 is LNHDA and CDR2 is SQIVND (reference sequence). V lost 4 bases, J lost 2 bases, and 15 bases lay in between. Here the CDR3 DNA reads TGTGCCAGTAGTAGAGTCCGGGGAAAGGCTGGAAACACCATATATTTT. It is translated as CASSRVRGKAGNTIYF.

This chain connects TRBV9 to TRBJ2-2; 7 bases fit TRBD2. CDR1 SGDLS and CDR2 YYNGEE come from the germline V gene. The CDR3 has 15 residues. V trimming: 0 bases; J trimming: 3 bases; junction bases outside the gene matches: 2. The chain's CDR3 is CASSVEGGDTGELFF. CDR3 coding DNA: TGTGCCAGCAGCGTAGAGGGAGGGGACACCGGGGAGCTGTTTTTT.

This chain connects TRBV15 to TRBJ2-6; D is ambiguous. Looked up from germline, CDR1 is LNHNV and CDR2 is YYDKDF (reference sequence). This CDR3 spans 15 amino acids. With 1 base removed from V and 4 bases from J, the gap between germline ends came to 8 bases. In nucleotides, the CDR3 is TGTGCCACCAGCAGAGGGGGTACCGGGGCCAACGTCCTGACTTTC. This codes for CATSRGGTGANVLTF.

The CDR3 loop reads CATSGKTQGSPDTQYF. The CDR3 nucleotides are TGTGCCACCAGTGGTAAAACGCAGGGTTCCCCAGATACGCAGTATTTT. The rearrangement links TRBV24-1 to TRBJ2-3, with a weak D call TRBD1 (5 bases). Trimming pared 5 bases from V and 4 bases from J, leaving 18 bases between. Germline V lookup: CDR1 KGHDR, CDR2 SFDVKD. The CDR3 runs to 16 residues.

This clone was picked up one time. The V call is TRBV4-2, the J call TRBJ1-1; the D gene is possibly TRBD1 (5 bases). The CDR3 totals 15 residues. Germline CDR1 LGHNA, CDR2 YNFKEQ. V was cut by 1 base and J by 4 bases, with 13 bases left in between. CDR3 sequence (DNA): TGTGCCAGCAGCCAAGCCAGGGTTGACCTCACTGAAGCTTTCTTT. This sequence encodes CASSQARVDLTEAFF.

This sequence joins TRBV6-2 or TRBV6-3 and TRBJ1-2; the D gene is possibly TRBD1 (5 bases). Germline CDR1 is MNHEY and CDR2 is SVGEGT. V gave up 0 bases and J gave up 4 bases, with 6 bases separating them. The CDR3 sequence is 13 residues long. The CDR3 here is CASSYSDTYGYTF. In DNA form, the CDR3 reads TGTGCCAGCAGTTACTCGGACACCTATGGCTACACCTTC.

The chain couples TRBV7-2 to TRBJ2-4, with TRBD2 matching over 12 bases. V was pared by 5 bases and J by 8 bases, with 4 bases of the junction left unmatched. The germline CDR1 and CDR2 sequences are SGHTA and FQGNSA. This CDR3 has 14 residues. The CDR3: CASSALAGGHIQYF. The CDR3 DNA reads TGTGCCAGCAGCGCTCTAGCGGGAGGGCACATTCAGTACTTC.

With respect to this clone: At the DNA level, this CDR3 is encoded by other sequences in the same sample as well. This sequence joins TRBV13 and TRBJ2-3; 8 bases are shared with TRBD2. This CDR3 contains 16 residues. J lost 1 base, V lost 0 bases, and 3 bases had no gene match. Germline V gene lookup returns CDR1 PRHDT and CDR2 FYEKMQ (reference sequence). DNA of the CDR3: TGTGCCAGCAGCTTAGGATTAGCGGGGCGCACAGATACGCAGTATTTT. It specifies CASSLGLAGRTDTQYF. The full variable domain, with the rest looked up from reference TRBV13 and TRBJ2-3, is AAGVIQSPRHLIKEKRETATLKCYPIPRHDTVYWYQQGPGQDPQFLISFYEKMQSDKGSIPDRFSAQQFSDYHSELNMSSLELGDSALYFCASSLGLAGRTDTQYFGPGTRLTVL.

The chain uses TRBV6-1 and TRBJ2-3; a weak D match, TRBD1 (5 bases). CDR1 MNHNS and CDR2 SASEGT come from the germline V gene. The CDR3 contains 15 residues. V was shortened by 6 bases and J by 0 bases, with 13 bases between the two germline ends. In nucleotides, the CDR3 is TGTGCCAGCAGCCGACAGCGATCTAGCACAGATACGCAGTATTTT. It codes for CASSRQRSSTDTQYF.